The TCR beta chain under discussion was sequenced for a study of blood T cell repertoires in COVID-19. Study in general: Sources were T cells, B-cell-depleted T cells, or PBMCs; the material itself was cDNA or gDNA.

Enrollment of patients from Seattle took place during active infection, with longitudinal follow-up. Source study methods: Amplification from reference gene primers served as the basis for estimated nucleated cell counts. Generated by immunoSEQ multiplex PCR, the TCRdb table keeps only in-frame clones and is missing some. V, J and clone size are those of that table, while D and trimming were read from the DNA. The profile shows a few hundred thousand clones, nearly 90% of them singletons. CDR3 length: 15 residues. Germline V lookup: CDR1 MNHEY, CDR2 SVGEGT. V lost 2 bases, J lost 6 bases, and 7 bases stayed unmatched. Only one count was recorded for this clone.

Sequencing used peripheral blood. The receptor comes from a woman aged 55-75 years with COVID-19, enrolled during active disease. This sequence joins TRBV6-2 or TRBV6-3 and TRBJ2-7, with 10 bases identical to TRBD1. CDR3 DNA: TGTGCCAGCAGTTACACTAGGACAGGGGGAAGCGAGCAGTACTTC. Translating gives CASSYTRTGGSEQYF.